The clone carrying this TCR beta chain was counted once. Here immunoSEQ multiplex PCR was the method, and the copy in TCRdb shows in-frame clones only, minus some. The table includes about 60,000 clones, 93% detected once. These data belong to a study of T cell changes during pregnancy in multiple sclerosis. The CDR3 spans 15 residues. Germline V CDR1 and CDR2: SGDLS, YYNGEE. The V end was cut by 4 bases, the J end by 4 bases, with 17 bases between. The TCR sequence derives from a female donor with multiple sclerosis, enrolled in a pregnancy study. The sample was CD8+ T cells from peripheral blood mononuclear cells, taken in the second trimester of pregnancy. The chain employs TRBV9 and TRBJ1-2; D unclear. In DNA form, the CDR3 reads TGTGCCAGCAGCTCCCGAACGGGGAACGGCTATGGCTACACCTTC. It specifies CASSSRTGNGYGYTF.